The sequence of this T cell receptor beta chain was determined in a study of shared clonotypes between healthy human individuals. Study as a whole: CD8 memory received one plate per donor, CD8 naive two, CD4 memory three and CD4 naive three.

Over several immunoSEQ plates, each subset's genomic DNA was distributed in even portions. Profiled with immunoSEQ multiplex PCR; TCRdb holds only in-frame clones, not every one. The repertoire consists of more than 2 million clones, with approximately 92% occurring once and the leading ten covering around 1.7%. This CDR3 spans 14 amino acids. CD45RO-negative, CCR7-selected cells formed the naive CD8 fraction, which excluded terminally differentiated effector memory CD45RA+ cells. The sequence derives from a man younger than 35 in good health. Some clones in this sample may be carry-over from other donors' samples. Material for sequencing was naive CD8+ T cells from PBMCs. This chain joins TRBV21-1 and TRBJ2-3. TRBV21-1 represents a pseudogene. CDR3 DNA sequence: TGTGCCTATAAAGGGTGGCAGTGCACAGATACGCAGTATTTT. This translates into CAYKGWQCTDTQYF.